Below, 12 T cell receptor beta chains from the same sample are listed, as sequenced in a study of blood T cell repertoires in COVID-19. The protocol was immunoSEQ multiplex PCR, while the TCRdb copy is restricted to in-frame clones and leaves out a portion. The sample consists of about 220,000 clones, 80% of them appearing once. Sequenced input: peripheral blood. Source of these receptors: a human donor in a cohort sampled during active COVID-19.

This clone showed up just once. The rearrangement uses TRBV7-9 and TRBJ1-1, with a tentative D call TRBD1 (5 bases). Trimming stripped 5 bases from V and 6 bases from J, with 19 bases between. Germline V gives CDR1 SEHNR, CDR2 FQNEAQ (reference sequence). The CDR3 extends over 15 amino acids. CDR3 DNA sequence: TGTGCCAGCAGCACCCGACAAAAAGGGGTCCCTGAAGCTTTCTTT. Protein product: CASSTRQKGVPEAFF.

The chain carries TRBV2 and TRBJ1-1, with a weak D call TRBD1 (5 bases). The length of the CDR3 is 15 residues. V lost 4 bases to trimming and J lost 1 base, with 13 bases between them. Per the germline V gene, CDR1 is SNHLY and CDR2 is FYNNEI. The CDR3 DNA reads TGTGCCAGCAGTGGGACGGGCGGGGGGAACACTGAAGCTTTCTTT. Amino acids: CASSGTGGGNTEAFF.

The CDR3 DNA is TGTGCCAGCACCCTCGGGGGGGCCGAAGAGACCCAGTACTTC. Protein: CASTLGGAEETQYF. The chain combines TRBV6-5 with TRBJ2-5, with TRBD2 matching 8 bases. CDR1 MNHEY and CDR2 SVGAGI come from the germline V gene. The CDR3 is 14 residues long. The ends lost 7 bases at V and 3 bases at J; junction bases unmatched: 7.

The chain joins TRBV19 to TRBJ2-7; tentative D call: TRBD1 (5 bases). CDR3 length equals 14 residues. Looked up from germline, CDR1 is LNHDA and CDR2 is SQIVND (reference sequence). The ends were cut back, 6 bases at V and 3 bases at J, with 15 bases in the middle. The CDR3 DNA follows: TGTGCCAGTAGGGTCGGAGCAGGGTTCTACGAGCAGTACTTC. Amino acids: CASRVGAGFYEQYF. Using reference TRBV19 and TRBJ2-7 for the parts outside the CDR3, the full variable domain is DGGITQSPKYLFRKEGQNVTLSCEQNLNHDAMYWYRQDPGQGLRLIYYSQIVNDFQKGDIAEGYSVSREKKESFPLTVTSAQKNPTAFYLCASRVGAGFYEQYFGPGTRLTVT.

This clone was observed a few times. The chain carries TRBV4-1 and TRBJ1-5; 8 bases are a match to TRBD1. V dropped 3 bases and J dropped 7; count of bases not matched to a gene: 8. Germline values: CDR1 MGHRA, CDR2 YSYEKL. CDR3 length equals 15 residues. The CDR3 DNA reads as TGCGCCAGCAGCCAGGCCTCAGGGGGCCGGCAGCCCCAGCATTTT. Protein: CASSQASGGRQPQHF.

CDR3 nucleotide sequence: TGTGCCAGCACCTGGGAGGCGGATAGCAATCAGCCCCAGCATTTT. The encoded protein is CASTWEADSNQPQHF. This chain links TRBV6-5 with TRBJ1-5; D gene uncertain. Between the trimmed V and J ends, which lost 7 bases and 0 bases, there was a span of 13 bases. Germline loops: CDR1 MNHEY, CDR2 SVGAGI. This CDR3 region has 15 residues.

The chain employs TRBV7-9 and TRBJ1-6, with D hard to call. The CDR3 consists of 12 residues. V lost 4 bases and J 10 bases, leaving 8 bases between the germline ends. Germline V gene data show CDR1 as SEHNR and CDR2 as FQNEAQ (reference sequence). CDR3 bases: TGTGCCAGCAGCTCCCCTCAGTCACCCCTCCACTTT. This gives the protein CASSSPQSPLHF.

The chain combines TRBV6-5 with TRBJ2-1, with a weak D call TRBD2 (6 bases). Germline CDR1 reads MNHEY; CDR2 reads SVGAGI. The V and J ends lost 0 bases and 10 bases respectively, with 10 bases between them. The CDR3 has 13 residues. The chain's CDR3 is CASSYSEGREQFF. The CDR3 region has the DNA TGTGCCAGCAGTTACTCGGAGGGCCGGGAGCAGTTCTTC.

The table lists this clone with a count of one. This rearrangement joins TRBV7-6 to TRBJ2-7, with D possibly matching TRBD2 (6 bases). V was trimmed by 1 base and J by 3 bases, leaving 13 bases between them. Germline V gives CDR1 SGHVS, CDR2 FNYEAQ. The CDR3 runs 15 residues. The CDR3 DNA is TGTGCCAGCAGCTTAGGCGCGGGACCGGGCTACGAGCAGTACTTC. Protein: CASSLGAGPGYEQYF.

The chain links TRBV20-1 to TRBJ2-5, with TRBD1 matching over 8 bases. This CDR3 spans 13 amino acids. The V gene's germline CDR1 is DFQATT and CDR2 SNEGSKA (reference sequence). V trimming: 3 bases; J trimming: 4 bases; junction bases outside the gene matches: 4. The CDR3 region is CSASIQGVETQYF. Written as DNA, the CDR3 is TGCAGTGCTAGTATACAGGGGGTAGAGACCCAGTACTTC.

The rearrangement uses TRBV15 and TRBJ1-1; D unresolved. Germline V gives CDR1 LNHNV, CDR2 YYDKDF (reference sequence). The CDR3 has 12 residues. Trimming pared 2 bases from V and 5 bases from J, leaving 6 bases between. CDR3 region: CATSRSRTEAFF. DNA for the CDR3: TGTGCCACCAGCAGAAGTCGGACTGAAGCTTTCTTT.

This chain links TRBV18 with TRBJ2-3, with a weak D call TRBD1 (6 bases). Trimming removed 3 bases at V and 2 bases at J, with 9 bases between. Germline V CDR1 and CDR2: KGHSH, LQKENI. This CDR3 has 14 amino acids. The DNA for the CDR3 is TGTGCCAGCTCACCGACAGGAGCCACAGATACGCAGTATTTT. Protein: CASSPTGATDTQYF.